This TCR beta chain came from a study of PD-L1 blockade in urothelial cancer. Turning to the study itself: Most of the 29 patients were men whose urothelial cancer was bladder-origin. T cells were recovered from blood samples at a median of around 140,000.

Only in-frame clones appear in the TCRdb table, and some are missing; sequencing was by immunoSEQ multiplex PCR. The table has 32,000 or so clones, approximately 87% seen once. Per germline, CDR1 MNHEY and CDR2 SMNVEV (reference sequence). Between the trimmed V and J ends, which lost 6 bases and 4 bases, there was a span of 12 bases. CDR3 length: 14 residues. Sample time point: pretreatment peripheral blood. Locally advanced or metastatic urothelial carcinoma was present in patients. Whole-study results and caveats: Tumor-linked clones in blood grew more by 3 weeks in durable-benefit patients.

On this clone itself: Its target is unknown.

This receptor was identified in a man in his sixties with urothelial cancer. The gene calls are TRBV27 and TRBJ2-2, with D perhaps TRBD2 (5 bases). This specimen consisted of PBMCs, obtained around atezolizumab (anti-PD-L1) treatment. CDR3 sequence reads: CASSRRGSTGELFF. For the CDR3, the DNA is TGTGCCAGCAGCCGTAGAGGGTCCACCGGGGAGCTGTTTTTT.